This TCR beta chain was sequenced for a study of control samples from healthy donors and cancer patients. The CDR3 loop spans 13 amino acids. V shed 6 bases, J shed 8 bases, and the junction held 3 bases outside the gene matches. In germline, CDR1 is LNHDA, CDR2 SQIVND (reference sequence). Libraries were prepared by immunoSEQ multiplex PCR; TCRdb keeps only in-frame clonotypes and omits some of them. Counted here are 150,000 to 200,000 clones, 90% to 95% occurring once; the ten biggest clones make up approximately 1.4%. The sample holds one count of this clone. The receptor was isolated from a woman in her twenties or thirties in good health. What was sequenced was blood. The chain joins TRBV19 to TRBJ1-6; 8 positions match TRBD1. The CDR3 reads CASRAGGDSPLHF. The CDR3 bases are TGTGCCAGTAGGGCAGGGGGCGATTCACCCCTCCACTTT.